This paragraph reports one T cell receptor beta chain. The antigen remains unidentified. The sample originates from a study of identifying expanded T cells in peripheral blood. Notes on the study in general: Variance in clone template counts between roughly two-week samples significantly increased with total template count across all healthy donors.

The CDR3 has 16 amino acids. V was pared by 4 bases and J by 2 bases, with 6 bases of the junction left unmatched. The V gene's germline CDR1 is SGHRS and CDR2 YFSETQ. Produced via immunoSEQ multiplex PCR; TCRdb's table is partial and in-frame only. The sample gives roughly 96,000 clones, approximately 88% of which show up once; 5.5% to 7% is in the top ten. The sequence derives from a person aged 18 to 70 in good health. This chain joins TRBV5-1 and TRBJ2-3, with TRBD2 identical over 11 bases. Sequencing was carried out using blood. The CDR3 DNA sequence: TGCGCCAGCAGCGGGAGACTAGCGGGGTTCACAGATACGCAGTATTTT. It yields the protein CASSGRLAGFTDTQYF.